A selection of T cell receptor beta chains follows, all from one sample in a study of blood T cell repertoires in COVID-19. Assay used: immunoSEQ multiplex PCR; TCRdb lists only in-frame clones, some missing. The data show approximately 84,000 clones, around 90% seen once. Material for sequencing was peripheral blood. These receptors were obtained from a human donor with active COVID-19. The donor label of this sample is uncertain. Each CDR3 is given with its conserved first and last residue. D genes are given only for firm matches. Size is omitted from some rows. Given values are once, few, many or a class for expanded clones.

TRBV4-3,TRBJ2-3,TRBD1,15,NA,CASSYRDRSTDTQYF,TGCGCCAGCAGCTACCGGGACAGGAGCACAGATACGCAGTATTTT
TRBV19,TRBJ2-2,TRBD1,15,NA,CASRRDRARDGELFF,TGTGCCAGTAGGAGAGACAGGGCCCGCGACGGGGAGCTGTTTTTT
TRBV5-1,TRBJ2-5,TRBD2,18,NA,CASSLGGLAGGRQETQYF,TGCGCCAGCAGCTTAGGCGGGCTAGCGGGGGGTCGCCAAGAGACCCAGTACTTC
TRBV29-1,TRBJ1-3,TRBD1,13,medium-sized,CSAQGGTGNTIYF,TGCAGCGCCCAGGGGGGAACTGGAAACACCATATATTTT
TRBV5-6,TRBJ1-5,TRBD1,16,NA,CASSSRTGGSNQPQHF,TGTGCCAGCAGCTCTAGGACAGGGGGCAGCAATCAGCCCCAGCATTTT
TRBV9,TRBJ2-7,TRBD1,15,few,CASSVAGDSSYEQYF,TGTGCCAGCAGCGTAGCTGGGGACAGCTCCTACGAGCAGTACTTC
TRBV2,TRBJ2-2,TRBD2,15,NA,CASSGGVAGTGELFF,TGTGCCAGCAGTGGGGGGGTAGCGGGGACCGGGGAGCTGTTTTTT
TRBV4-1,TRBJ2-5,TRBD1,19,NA,CASSQEALGRQGARETQYF,TGCGCCAGCAGCCAAGAGGCTCTGGGACGACAGGGGGCAAGGGAGACCCAGTACTTC
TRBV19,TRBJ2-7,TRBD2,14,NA,CASSIQGGFYEQYF,TGTGCCAGTAGTATCCAGGGAGGGTTCTACGAGCAGTACTTC
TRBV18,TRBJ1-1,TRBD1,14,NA,CASSVDRGNTEAFF,TGTGCCAGCTCCGTCGACAGGGGGAACACTGAAGCTTTCTTT